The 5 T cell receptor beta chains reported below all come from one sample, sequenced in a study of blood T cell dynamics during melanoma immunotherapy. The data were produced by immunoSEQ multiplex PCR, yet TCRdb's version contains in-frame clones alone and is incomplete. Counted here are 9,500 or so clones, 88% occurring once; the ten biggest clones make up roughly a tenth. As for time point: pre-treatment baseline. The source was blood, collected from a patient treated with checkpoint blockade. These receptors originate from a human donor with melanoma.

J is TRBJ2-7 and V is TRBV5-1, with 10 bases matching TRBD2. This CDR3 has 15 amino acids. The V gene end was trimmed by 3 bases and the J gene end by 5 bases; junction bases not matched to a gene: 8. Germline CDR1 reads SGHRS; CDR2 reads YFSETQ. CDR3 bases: TGCGCCAGCAGCTCCAGCGGGGGGGTCTCGGACGAGCAGTACTTC. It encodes CASSSSGGVSDEQYF. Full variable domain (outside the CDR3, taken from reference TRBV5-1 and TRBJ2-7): KAGVTQTPRYLIKTRGQQVTLSCSPISGHRSVSWYQQTPGQGLQFLFEYFSETQRNKGNFPGRFSGRQFSNSRSEMNVSTLELGDSALYLCASSSSGGVSDEQYFGPGTRLTVT.

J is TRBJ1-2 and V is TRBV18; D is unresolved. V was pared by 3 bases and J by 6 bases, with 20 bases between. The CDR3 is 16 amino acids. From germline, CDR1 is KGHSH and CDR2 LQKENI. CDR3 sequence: CASSPDIGGVLDGYTF. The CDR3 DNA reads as TGTGCCAGCTCACCGGATATTGGTGGAGTTCTCGATGGCTACACCTTC.

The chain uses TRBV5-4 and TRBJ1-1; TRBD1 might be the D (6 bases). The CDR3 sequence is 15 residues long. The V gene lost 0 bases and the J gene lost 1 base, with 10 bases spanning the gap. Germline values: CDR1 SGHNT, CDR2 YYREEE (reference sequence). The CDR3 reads CASSLEGGRNTEAFF. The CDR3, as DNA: TGTGCCAGCAGCTTGGAGGGGGGGAGGAACACTGAAGCTTTCTTT.

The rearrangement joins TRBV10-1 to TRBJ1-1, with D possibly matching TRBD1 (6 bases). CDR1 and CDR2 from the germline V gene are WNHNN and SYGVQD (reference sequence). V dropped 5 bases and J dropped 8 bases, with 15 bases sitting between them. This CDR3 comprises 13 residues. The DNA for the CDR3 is TGCGCCAGCAGTTCGGGACATTCGAGGGAAGCTTTCTTT. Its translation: CASSSGHSREAFF.

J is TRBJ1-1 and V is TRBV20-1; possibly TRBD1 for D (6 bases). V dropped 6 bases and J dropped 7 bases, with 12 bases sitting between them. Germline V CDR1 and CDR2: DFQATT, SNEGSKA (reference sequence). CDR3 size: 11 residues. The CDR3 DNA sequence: TGCAGTGCCATGGGGGCGCATGAAGCTTTCTTT. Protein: CSAMGAHEAFF.